The 15 T cell receptor beta chains reported below all come from one sample, sequenced in a study of T cell responses to AZD1222 COVID-19 vaccine. TCRdb's table, derived via immunoSEQ multiplex PCR, lists solely in-frame clones and lacks some. Found here are around 150,000 clones, approximately 88% of them singletons; the top ten hold approximately 2.1%. The material sequenced was peripheral blood, taken on day 0 of AZD1222 vaccination. These receptors were taken from an adult in good health.

The rearrangement uses TRBV28 and TRBJ1-4, with 8 nucleotides matching TRBD1. The CDR3 loop spans 14 amino acids. V gave up 6 bases and J gave up 5 bases; unmatched junction bases: 5. Germline loops: CDR1 MDHEN, CDR2 SYDVKM. The CDR3 here is CASSWDRRNEKLFF. For the CDR3, the DNA is TGTGCCAGCAGCTGGGACAGGAGAAATGAAAAACTGTTTTTT.

The genes are TRBV19 and TRBJ2-2; D is perhaps TRBD2 (6 bases). V dropped 3 bases and J dropped 4 bases, with 18 bases sitting between them. CDR1 LNHDA and CDR2 SQIVND come from the germline V gene (reference sequence). CDR3 size: 17 residues. The CDR3 sequence: CASSMGRSGLGTGELFF. DNA for the CDR3: TGTGCCAGTAGTATGGGTCGGAGCGGGCTAGGCACCGGGGAGCTGTTTTTT.

The chain couples TRBV14 to TRBJ2-2; TRBD2 agrees at 14 bases. With 6 bases clipped from V and 6 bases from J, the junction kept 9 bases outside the gene matches. The CDR3 runs 17 residues. The V gene's germline CDR1 is SGHDN and CDR2 FVKESK. This chain's CDR3 is CASRKKGLAGAPGELFF. CDR3 DNA sequence: TGTGCCAGCAGAAAAAAGGGACTAGCGGGAGCCCCCGGGGAGCTGTTTTTT.

The genes are TRBV28 and TRBJ1-1; TRBD1 matches at 8 bases. The J segment lost 4 bases and the V segment lost 4 bases, leaving 11 bases of the junction unmatched. CDR1 and CDR2 from the germline V gene are MDHEN and SYDVKM. CDR3 length: 16 residues. The CDR3 spells CASSYHFDRGGTEAFF. The CDR3 bases are TGTGCCAGCAGTTACCACTTTGACAGGGGAGGCACTGAAGCTTTCTTT.

This sequence joins TRBV5-1 and TRBJ2-7; D is uncertain. From germline, CDR1 is SGHRS and CDR2 YFSETQ. Trimming took 0 bases from V and 0 from J, leaving 10 bases between them. The CDR3 has 15 amino acids. CDR3 residues: CASSLAGSPSYEQYF. Written as DNA, the CDR3 is TGCGCCAGCAGCTTGGCCGGGTCACCCTCCTACGAGCAGTACTTC.

The chain employs TRBV30 and TRBJ1-5; a possible D gene is TRBD1 (5 bases). CDR3 length equals 15 residues. In germline, CDR1 is GTSNPN, CDR2 SVGIG (reference sequence). V shed 7 bases and J shed 3 bases, with 19 bases lying between them. CDR3 protein: CAYNAGTASNQPQHF. The CDR3 nucleotides read TGTGCCTACAACGCCGGGACGGCTTCCAATCAGCCCCAGCATTTT.

This clone was recorded a few times. This sequence joins TRBV7-9 and TRBJ2-7; D might be TRBD1 (6 bases). Per the germline V gene, CDR1 is SEHNR and CDR2 is FQNEAQ (reference sequence). Trimming cost V 5 bases and J 3 bases, with 11 bases left between them. The CDR3 has 13 residues. The CDR3 DNA is TGTGCCAGCAGCCCTACGGACAGCTACGAGCAGTACTTC. Its protein is CASSPTDSYEQYF.

The chain recombines TRBV18 with TRBJ1-2; D might be TRBD1 (5 bases). Germline loops: CDR1 KGHSH, CDR2 LQKENI. This CDR3 region has 12 residues. Trimming cost V 3 bases and J 5 bases, with 7 bases left between them. The DNA for the CDR3 is TGTGCCAGCTCACCCGACAGATATGGCTACACCTTC. Encoded protein: CASSPDRYGYTF.

A few counts support this clone. The CDR3 DNA reads as TGTGCCAGCAGCCAAGGAACATGGGGAGGAACGCAGTATTTT. Amino acid sequence: CASSQGTWGGTQYF. The chain is built from TRBV14 and TRBJ2-3, with a tentative D call TRBD2 (6 bases). Germline V CDR1 and CDR2: SGHDN, FVKESK. CDR3 length: 14 amino acids. Trimming removed 1 base from V and 9 bases from J, with 14 bases in between.

This chain uses TRBV7-2 with TRBJ1-2; D remains ambiguous. This CDR3 has 12 residues. Germline CDR1 and CDR2: SGHTA and FQGNSA. Trimming shortened V by 3 bases and J by 4 bases, and 6 bases separated the two germline ends. This CDR3 reads CASSFSLYGYTF. The CDR3 DNA is TGTGCCAGCAGCTTTTCTCTCTATGGCTACACCTTC.

V and J are TRBV4-1 and TRBJ2-3; possible D gene TRBD1, 5 bases. Germline V gene lookup returns CDR1 MGHRA and CDR2 YSYEKL. Trimming stripped 0 bases from V and 2 bases from J, with 15 bases between. The CDR3 loop spans 17 amino acids. Here the CDR3 reads CASSQDVVKGSTDTQYF. CDR3 nucleotides: TGCGCCAGCAGCCAAGATGTCGTCAAGGGGTCCACAGATACGCAGTATTTT.

This sequence joins TRBV29-1 and TRBJ2-1; 8 nucleotides line up with TRBD2. Germline V gene lookup returns CDR1 SQVTM and CDR2 ANQGSEA. V dropped 6 bases and J dropped 12; count of bases not matched to a gene: 13. The CDR3 sequence is 13 residues long. Here the CDR3 reads CSVQGGGSIGQFF. CDR3 in DNA: TGCAGCGTACAGGGCGGGGGGTCTATCGGGCAGTTCTTC.

The chain employs TRBV6-4 and TRBJ2-6; D is perhaps TRBD1 (7 bases). V lost 7 bases and J lost 2, with 12 bases in between. The CDR3 contains 15 residues. The V gene's germline CDR1 is MRHNA and CDR2 SNTAGT. The CDR3 DNA sequence: TGTGCCAGCAACCAGGGGGGCCCTGGGGCCAACGTCCTGACTTTC. It encodes CASNQGGPGANVLTF.

The chain combines TRBV5-4 with TRBJ1-1; D possibly corresponds to TRBD1 (5 bases). Looked up from germline, CDR1 is SGHNT and CDR2 is YYREEE (reference sequence). The germline V and J ends were trimmed by 3 bases and 0 bases, with 24 bases remaining between them. CDR3 size: 19 residues. The CDR3 nucleotides read TGTGCCAGCAGCTCGGGACCCTTAGGTGGTAAATACATGAACACTGAAGCTTTCTTT. Translated, it gives CASSSGPLGGKYMNTEAFF. Drawing the rest from reference TRBV5-4 and TRBJ1-1, the complete variable domain is ETGVTQSPTHLIKTRGQQVTLRCSSQSGHNTVSWYQQALGQGPQFIFQYYREEENGRGNFPPRFSGLQFPNYSSELNVNALELDDSALYLCASSSGPLGGKYMNTEAFFGQGTRLTVV.

The V gene is TRBV29-1, the J gene TRBJ1-1; no reliable D call. CDR1 and CDR2 from the germline V gene are SQVTM and ANQGSEA. V was pared by 7 bases and J by 10 bases, with 16 bases between. The CDR3 runs 11 residues. This CDR3 is CSAFRAEGAFF. The CDR3, as DNA: TGCAGCGCCTTTAGGGCGGAGGGAGCTTTCTTT.